The 32 T cell receptor beta chains given below trace back to one sample, sequenced in a study of Ad26.COV2.S vaccination and SARS-CoV-2 variants. The treatment denotes: approximately 18 received Ad26.COV2.S at low or high dose, single or two shots; 5 received placebo; per-sample allocation not given. Samples analyzed were those drawn on day 63 after the first vaccine or placebo injection. Data came from immunoSEQ multiplex PCR; TCRdb stores just in-frame clones and leaves some out. In the table there are around 450,000 clones, roughly 89% of which are singletons. Specimen: peripheral blood, collected in a trial of Ad26.COV2.S vaccine versus placebo. Receptors originate from a person aged 18 to 65 who received the Ad26.COV2.S COVID-19 vaccine or a placebo.

The CDR3 DNA sequence: TGTGCCAGCAGTTACTACGCCGACGGGGCGCAGTATTTT. It specifies CASSYYADGAQYF. The chain carries TRBV11-2 and TRBJ2-3; tentatively, D is TRBD2 (5 bases). V lost 6 bases, J lost 10 bases, and 17 bases lay in between. From germline, CDR1 is SGHAT and CDR2 FQNNGV. This CDR3 contains 13 residues.

This clone was detected a few times. This sequence joins TRBV14 and TRBJ2-4; D perhaps matches TRBD2 (6 bases). The germline V gene encodes CDR1 SGHDN and CDR2 FVKESK. The CDR3 has 13 amino acids. Trimming stripped 5 bases from V and 9 bases from J, with 14 bases between. Here the CDR3 reads CASSGFAGSIQYF. CDR3 nucleotides: TGTGCCAGCAGCGGGTTCGCGGGAAGCATTCAGTACTTC.

This chain uses TRBV5-4 with TRBJ1-2; 7 bases map to TRBD1. Trimming took 4 bases from V and 4 from J; bases not matched to a gene: 7. Germline CDR1 is SGHNT and CDR2 is YYREEE (reference sequence). The CDR3 covers 14 residues. As DNA, the CDR3 is TGTGCCAGCAGCAGCCGGGACAGTGGCTATGGCTACACCTTC. Its translation: CASSSRDSGYGYTF.

V gene TRBV12-3 or TRBV12-4 combines with J gene TRBJ2-3; tentatively, D is TRBD2 (6 bases). The CDR3 spans 13 residues. The germline V and J ends were trimmed by 5 bases and 4 bases, with 10 bases remaining between them. The CDR3 spells CASSRGTADTQYF. The CDR3 DNA is TGTGCCAGCAGTCGGGGGACCGCAGATACGCAGTATTTT.

Note on this clone: One end of the junction does not line up with germline, which may come from a read error. The V call is TRBV6-5, the J call TRBJ1-2; TRBD1 matches at 10 bases. The CDR3 contains 15 residues. Germline lookup yields CDR1 MNHEY and CDR2 SVGAGI. The CDR3 sequence: CASSPPLRDRGFPLF. CDR3 DNA: TGTGCCAGCAGTCCCCCGTTACGGGACAGGGGTTTTCCCCTCTTC.

V and J are TRBV4-2 and TRBJ2-3; unclear D gene. Germline loops: CDR1 LGHNA, CDR2 YNFKEQ. The V gene lost 4 bases and the J gene lost 0 bases, with 11 bases spanning the gap. The CDR3 sequence is 15 residues long. The CDR3 DNA sequence: TGTGCCAGCAGCCCAGGAGTTCGAAGCACAGATACGCAGTATTTT. It specifies CASSPGVRSTDTQYF.

This chain links TRBV4-3 with TRBJ1-3; no definite D call. V lost 0 bases and J lost 4, with 4 bases in between. Germline V gene lookup returns CDR1 LGHNA and CDR2 YSLEER. CDR3 length equals 13 residues. The CDR3 here is CASSQERGNTIYF. The CDR3 DNA is TGCGCCAGCAGCCAAGAAAGAGGAAACACCATATATTTT.

V is TRBV6-2 or TRBV6-3 and J is TRBJ2-7; D perhaps matches TRBD1 (6 bases). Germline V gene lookup returns CDR1 MNHEY and CDR2 SVGEGT. CDR3 length: 14 amino acids. V lost 5 bases, J lost 2 bases, and 13 bases lay in between. The CDR3 here is CASSRTVYAYEQYF. The CDR3 bases are TGTGCCAGCAGTCGGACAGTTTATGCCTACGAGCAGTACTTC.

V and J are TRBV28 and TRBJ1-1; maybe TRBD1 (5 bases). This CDR3 spans 14 amino acids. Deletions cut 5 bases from V and 2 bases from J, with 12 bases between. Germline-derived CDR1 and CDR2 are MDHEN and SYDVKM. The CDR3 DNA is TGTGCCAGCAGTCGAGGGACGGTTAACACTGAAGCTTTCTTT. It yields the protein CASSRGTVNTEAFF. The whole variable domain, remainder taken from reference TRBV28 and TRBJ1-1, is DVKVTQSSRYLVKRTGEKVFLECVQDMDHENMFWYRQDPGLGLRLIYFSYDVKMKEKGDIPEGYSVSREKKERFSLILESASTNQTSMYLCASSRGTVNTEAFFGQGTRLTVV.

The gene calls are TRBV5-6 and TRBJ2-1; D is perhaps TRBD2 (6 bases). Trimming removed 1 base from V and 8 bases from J, with 13 bases in between. Germline CDR1 is SGHDT and CDR2 is YYEEEE. This CDR3 is 14 amino acids long. CDR3 in amino acids: CASSLRLDIYEQFF. The CDR3 bases are TGTGCCAGCAGCTTGAGACTAGATATATATGAGCAGTTCTTC.

The chain is built from TRBV3-1 (or the pseudogene TRBV3-2) and TRBJ2-5; a possible D gene is TRBD1 (6 bases). V was cut by 4 bases and J by 1 base, with 10 bases left in between. The germline CDR1 and CDR2 sequences are LGHDT and YNNKEL (reference sequence). The CDR3 contains 14 residues. CDR3: CASSPNRAQETQYF. The CDR3 nucleotides read TGTGCCAGCAGCCCCAACAGGGCCCAAGAGACCCAGTACTTC.

The chain couples TRBV18 to TRBJ1-6; no clear D. Germline assignment: CDR1 KGHSH and CDR2 LQKENI. There are 13 residues in the CDR3. V lost 4 bases to trimming and J lost 8 bases, with 9 bases between them. The CDR3 bases are TGTGCCAGCTCACGAAGAGATCATTCACCCCTCCACTTT. Translated: CASSRRDHSPLHF. The full variable domain, in which reference TRBV18 and TRBJ1-6 provide the parts outside the CDR3, is NAGVMQNPRHLVRRRGQEARLRCSPMKGHSHVYWYRQLPEEGLKFMVYLQKENIIDESGMPKERFSAEFPKEGPSILRIQQVVRGDSAAYFCASSRRDHSPLHFGNGTRLTVT.

The chain combines TRBV30 with TRBJ2-1; tentatively, D is TRBD1 or TRBD2 (6 bases each). The CDR3 consists of 16 residues. V lost 0 bases and J 5 bases, leaving 17 bases between the germline ends. Germline V CDR1 and CDR2: GTSNPN, SVGIG (reference sequence). CDR3 DNA: TGTGCCTGGAGTGTAGGGGAGGACAGCCTCAACAATGAGCAGTTCTTC. Translating it yields CAWSVGEDSLNNEQFF.

In the case of this clone: Within the sample, other DNA sequences also encode this same CDR3. The rearrangement links TRBV18 to TRBJ2-3, with a weak D call TRBD1 (6 bases). The CDR3 is made up of 13 amino acids. CDR1 KGHSH and CDR2 LQKENI come from the germline V gene. V gave up 3 bases and J gave up 4 bases, with 8 bases separating them. The CDR3 here is CASSPGAADTQYF. CDR3 nucleotides: TGTGCCAGCTCACCGGGGGCGGCAGATACGCAGTATTTT.

The chain combines TRBV5-6 with TRBJ1-3; 8 positions agree with TRBD1. After removal of 0 bases from V and 2 bases from J, the junction contained 7 bases not matched to a gene. The CDR3 totals 17 residues. CDR1 and CDR2 (germline): SGHDT, YYEEEE. The CDR3 coding sequence is TGTGCCAGCAGCTTGGGGCCGGACAGGGTTGCTGGAAACACCATATATTTT. Its protein product is CASSLGPDRVAGNTIYF.

V is TRBV6-5 and J is TRBJ2-3; D not certain. V lost 7 bases, J lost 6 bases, and 11 bases lay in between. The V gene's germline CDR1 is MNHEY and CDR2 SVGAGI. CDR3 size: 12 residues. The CDR3 loop reads CASIGMVDTQYF. CDR3 DNA: TGTGCCAGCATTGGAATGGTGGATACGCAGTATTTT.

The chain has TRBV4-2 and TRBJ1-2; TRBD1 aligns across 7 bases. Germline trimming cut 3 bases from V and 6 bases from J; bases unmatched to any gene: 10. CDR3 length: 15 amino acids. CDR1 and CDR2 (germline): LGHNA, YNFKEQ. CDR3 amino acids: CASSQLPTGLHGYTF. In nucleotides, the CDR3 is TGTGCCAGCAGCCAGCTACCGACAGGGTTGCATGGCTACACCTTC.

The V gene is TRBV28, the J gene TRBJ2-7; D is uncertain. CDR1 is MDHEN, CDR2 SYDVKM, per germline. The CDR3 totals 15 residues. The V gene lost 5 bases and the J gene lost 0 bases, with 14 bases spanning the gap. This CDR3 is CASSQTNWASYEQYF. CDR3 bases: TGTGCCAGCAGTCAAACCAATTGGGCCTCCTACGAGCAGTACTTC.

DNA for the CDR3: TGTGCCAGTAGGGGGAACACTGAAGCTTTCTTT. Protein: CASRGNTEAFF. The genes are TRBV19 and TRBJ1-1, with D unresolved. CDR1 is LNHDA and CDR2 is SQIVND in the germline V gene (reference sequence). The CDR3 sequence is 11 residues long. V was clipped by 6 bases and J by 1 base, with 3 bases between them.

The rearrangement uses TRBV11-1 and TRBJ1-2; perhaps TRBD1 as D (5 bases). The CDR3 is made up of 12 amino acids. Germline CDR1 SGHAT, CDR2 FQDESV (reference sequence). Between the trimmed V and J ends, which lost 4 bases and 4 bases, there was a span of 7 bases. In DNA form, the CDR3 reads TGTGCCAGCAGCTGGGACGGCTATGGCTACACCTTC. It specifies CASSWDGYGYTF.

This clone was detected once. This CDR3 is CASRLRTPLTSGGPISYEQYF. CDR3 DNA: TGTGCAAGTCGCTTGAGGACCCCGCTGACTAGCGGGGGGCCGATCTCCTACGAGCAGTACTTC. The chain couples TRBV12-2 to TRBJ2-7; the D call TRBD2 from the table was never checked on the DNA. TRBV12-2 is a pseudogene. The length of the CDR3 is 21 residues.

Written as DNA, the CDR3 is TGCGCCAGCAGCCAAGATTTTCCGGGGACAGGGCGGGCCAACGTCCTGACTTTC. Translation gives CASSQDFPGTGRANVLTF. The V call is TRBV4-3, the J call TRBJ2-6, with 9 bases aligning to TRBD1. CDR1 is LGHNA and CDR2 is YSLEER in the germline V gene. CDR3 length equals 18 residues. V lost 0 bases to trimming and J lost 5 bases; unmatched junction nucleotides: 8.

The chain carries TRBV7-9 and TRBJ1-4; 8 nucleotides align to TRBD1. The trim removed 4 bases at V and 6 bases at J, leaving 7 bases unmatched. Germline lookup yields CDR1 SEHNR and CDR2 FQNEAQ (reference sequence). The CDR3 runs to 15 residues. CDR3 residues: CASSSYRGEDEKLFF. CDR3 sequence (DNA): TGTGCCAGCAGCTCGTACAGGGGGGAGGATGAAAAACTGTTTTTT.

The V gene is TRBV9, the J gene TRBJ2-2; D is unresolved. Germline CDR1 reads SGDLS; CDR2 reads YYNGEE. The CDR3 has 15 amino acids. Deletions cut 1 base from V and 3 bases from J, with 10 bases between. CDR3 loop: CASSVRLGYTGELFF. CDR3 nucleotides: TGTGCCAGCAGCGTAAGGCTAGGGTACACCGGGGAGCTGTTTTTT.

This clone came up a few times. This chain connects TRBV5-1 to TRBJ2-1; possibly TRBD2 for D (5 bases). Trimming removed 7 bases at V and 3 bases at J, with 8 bases between. This CDR3 contains 12 residues. The germline V gene has CDR1 SGHRS and CDR2 YFSETQ. The CDR3 sequence is CASGEFYNEQFF. The CDR3 bases are TGCGCCAGCGGGGAGTTCTACAATGAGCAGTTCTTC.

This chain joins TRBV4-3 and TRBJ1-4; D unresolved. The V end was cut by 1 base, the J end by 8 bases, with 5 bases between. Germline-derived CDR1 and CDR2 are LGHNA and YSLEER. This CDR3 is built from 12 residues. CDR3 loop: CASSQVNEKLFF. CDR3 bases: TGCGCCAGCAGCCAAGTTAACGAAAAACTGTTTTTT.

This rearrangement joins TRBV24-1 to TRBJ2-2; D is unclear. Germline lookup yields CDR1 KGHDR and CDR2 SFDVKD. Trimming pared 2 bases from V and 2 bases from J, leaving 8 bases between. CDR3 length equals 15 residues. The CDR3 spells CATSDWVYNTGELFF. CDR3 sequence (DNA): TGTGCCACCAGTGATTGGGTGTATAACACCGGGGAGCTGTTTTTT.

The genes are TRBV4-2 and TRBJ1-4, with D unresolved. The CDR3 is 17 amino acids. Looked up from germline, CDR1 is LGHNA and CDR2 is YNFKEQ. V lost 0 bases to trimming and J lost 8 bases, with 19 bases between them. CDR3 amino acids: CASSQDHMFISGEKLFF. The CDR3 nucleotides read TGTGCCAGCAGCCAAGATCATATGTTCATTAGTGGGGAAAAACTGTTTTTT.

This chain connects TRBV5-4 to TRBJ1-4; D may be TRBD1 (6 bases). Germline V lookup: CDR1 SGHNT, CDR2 YYREEE (reference sequence). The germline V and J ends were trimmed by 0 bases and 2 bases, with 8 bases remaining between them. The CDR3 sequence is 15 residues long. The CDR3 nucleotides are TGTGCCAGCAGCTTGGGGGGGCCGACTAATGAAAAACTGTTTTTT. Protein: CASSLGGPTNEKLFF.

The V and J genes are TRBV7-9 and TRBJ2-3, with TRBD1 identical over 8 bases. The V gene's germline CDR1 is SEHNR and CDR2 FQNEAQ (reference sequence). The CDR3 length is 14 residues. V lost 5 bases, J lost 5 bases, and 6 bases stayed unmatched. The DNA for the CDR3 is TGTGCCAGCAGCCCGCAGGGGGCCGGAGATACGCAGTATTTT. Protein: CASSPQGAGDTQYF.

CDR3 residues: CAISVTGGAGLDTEAFF. The DNA of the CDR3 is TGTGCCATCAGTGTGACAGGGGGCGCAGGTTTGGACACTGAAGCTTTCTTT. V gene TRBV10-3 combines with J gene TRBJ1-1, with 10 bases aligning to TRBD1. Germline V CDR1 and CDR2: ENHRY, SYGVKD. Trimming at V came to 4 bases and at J to 3 bases, leaving 11 bases not matched to a gene. There are 17 residues in the CDR3.

The chain links TRBV28 to TRBJ1-5; D not resolved. CDR3 size: 14 residues. Germline V gene sequence: CDR1 MDHEN, CDR2 SYDVKM. Between the trimmed V and J ends, which lost 9 bases and 2 bases, there was a span of 14 bases. The CDR3 nucleotides are TGTGCCAGTGGGAGGGTGGCTGGCAATCAGCCCCAGCATTTT. Residues: CASGRVAGNQPQHF.